The 12 T cell receptor beta chains below were found in one sample sequenced in a study of cytomegalovirus exposure and HLA in healthy donors. With 60 Vbeta and 13 Jbeta primers, the PCR was carried out. Data came from immunoSEQ multiplex PCR; TCRdb stores just in-frame clones and leaves some out. The table shows approximately 61,000 clones, with 55% to 65% occurring only once. What was sequenced was PBMCs. These receptors were obtained from a woman aged 45 to 65 in good health and CMV-seronegative.

The chain uses TRBV18 and TRBJ2-7; D perhaps matches TRBD1 (5 bases). Germline CDR1 is KGHSH and CDR2 is LQKENI. Trimming removed 7 bases from V and 6 bases from J, with 10 bases in between. The CDR3 consists of 11 residues. The CDR3 here is CASYAGPEQYF. The CDR3 DNA is TGTGCCAGCTACGCAGGGCCCGAGCAGTACTTC.

This chain links TRBV7-6 with TRBJ2-1, with TRBD1 identical over 9 bases. From germline, CDR1 is SGHVS and CDR2 FNYEAQ. J gave up 8 bases and V 4 bases, and 12 bases lay outside the gene matches. The CDR3 totals 16 residues. The CDR3 DNA follows: TGTGCCAGCAGCTGGGGACAGGGCTTTGGAGGCGATGAGCAGTTCTTC. Protein product: CASSWGQGFGGDEQFF.

This clone was detected only once. V usage is TRBV29-1 and J usage is TRBJ2-7, with TRBD1 identical over 11 bases. The CDR3 is 14 amino acids. The germline V gene encodes CDR1 SQVTM and CDR2 ANQGSEA. The junction had 6 bases not matched to a gene; V was cut back by 4 bases and J by 4 bases. CDR3 residues: CSVVRDRGAYEQYF. The CDR3 bases are TGCAGCGTTGTAAGGGACAGGGGGGCATACGAGCAGTACTTC.

This clone was observed once. V is TRBV11-1 and J is TRBJ2-7; D perhaps matches TRBD1 (5 bases). With 5 bases removed from V and 0 bases from J, the gap between germline ends came to 11 bases. Germline CDR1 is SGHAT and CDR2 is FQDESV (reference sequence). The CDR3 is 14 amino acids. CDR3 nucleotide sequence: TGTGCCAGCAGCAAAACAGGTTCCTCCTACGAGCAGTACTTC. It yields the protein CASSKTGSSYEQYF.

Worth noting for this clone: Other DNA sequences within the sample encode an identical CDR3. The chain recombines TRBV6-6 with TRBJ1-1, with TRBD1 matching 8 bases. Per germline, CDR1 MNHNY and CDR2 SVGAGI (reference sequence). Unmatched junction bases numbered 8, after V lost 5 bases and J lost 0 bases. CDR3 size: 16 residues. In DNA form, the CDR3 reads TGTGCCAGCAGTCACCGCCGGACAGGGCTGAACACTGAAGCTTTCTTT. Protein sequence: CASSHRRTGLNTEAFF.

This clone was counted a few times. The V and J genes are TRBV10-3 and TRBJ2-7, with D tentatively TRBD2 (6 bases). Trimming pared 6 bases from V and 0 bases from J, leaving 12 bases between. CDR3 size: 14 residues. Germline V gene sequence: CDR1 ENHRY, CDR2 SYGVKD. DNA for the CDR3: TGTGCCATCAGATCGGACGGGAGCTCCTACGAGCAGTACTTC. This codes for CAIRSDGSSYEQYF.

This chain links TRBV7-9 with TRBJ1-2; D is unclear. V shed 4 bases and J shed 0 bases, with 3 bases lying between them. Germline assignment: CDR1 SEHNR and CDR2 FQNEAQ (reference sequence). The CDR3 extends over 12 amino acids. CDR3: CASSSSNYGYTF. CDR3 nucleotides: TGTGCCAGCAGCTCTTCTAACTATGGCTACACCTTC.

The chain combines TRBV9 with TRBJ2-3; no reliable D call. CDR3 size: 16 residues. The V gene's germline CDR1 is SGDLS and CDR2 YYNGEE. The germline V and J ends were trimmed by 4 bases and 4 bases, with 19 bases remaining between them. The DNA of the CDR3 is TGTGCCAGCAGCTCTCGAGGATATTCGGGTGCAGATACGCAGTATTTT. Its protein is CASSSRGYSGADTQYF.

The chain employs TRBV7-8 and TRBJ1-2, with no clear D. Germline CDR1 and CDR2: SGHVS and FQNEAQ. Trimming removed 3 bases at V and 3 bases at J, with 14 bases between. This CDR3 is built from 15 residues. The CDR3 coding sequence is TGTGCCAGCAGCTTCAGTAGCCAGAGGGACTATGGCTACACCTTC. It yields the protein CASSFSSQRDYGYTF.

The chain carries TRBV2 and TRBJ1-1; 8 nucleotides match TRBD1. The germline gives CDR1 SNHLY, CDR2 FYNNEI. The CDR3 has 13 amino acids. Unmatched junction bases numbered 5, after V lost 8 bases and J lost 3 bases. The CDR3 region has the DNA TGTGCCAGCTCCCAGGGGGCGGACACTGAAGCTTTCTTT. As protein: CASSQGADTEAFF.

The V call is TRBV6-4, the J call TRBJ2-7, with 10 bases identical to TRBD2. CDR1 is MRHNA and CDR2 is SNTAGT in the germline V gene. The CDR3 loop spans 15 amino acids. Trimming took 5 bases from V and 5 from J; bases not matched to a gene: 9. Here the CDR3 DNA reads TGTGCCAGCAGTCTTTTAGCGGGAGGTGGGCACGAGCAGTACTTC. Amino acids: CASSLLAGGGHEQYF.

V usage is TRBV2 and J usage is TRBJ2-3, with D tentatively TRBD2 (6 bases). Trimming took off 4 bases at V and 2 bases at J, with 10 bases between the two ends. The CDR3 has 14 amino acids. Germline assignment: CDR1 SNHLY and CDR2 FYNNEI. The CDR3 protein is CASSAGVPTDTQYF. The CDR3 DNA is TGTGCCAGCAGTGCGGGGGTCCCCACAGATACGCAGTATTTT.